The TCR beta chain described here comes from a study of CD8 T cells in ankylosing spondylitis (dated by TCRdb to about 2017). As for the study more broadly: The study profiled T cell receptor beta repertoires in healthy donors and ankylosing spondylitis patients to find disease-linked TCR variants. The full study cohort was made up of about 24 ankylosing spondylitis patients and 108 healthy donors. Peripheral blood samples were taken, and synovial fluid was additionally collected from ankylosing spondylitis patients. What the authors observed across the whole study: Significant enrichment of the disease-linked clones was reported in matched synovial fluid samples from ankylosing spondylitis patients. Some TCR beta motif variants had previously been reported in synovial fluid and blood of reactive arthritis patients, which suggested common disease-initiation mechanisms. The disease-linked clones showed a CD8+ phenotype and occurred at relatively low frequencies in peripheral blood. A TCR beta motif made up of 7 to 9 highly homologous amino acid variants appeared to be characteristic of blood from ankylosing spondylitis patients.

A distance of 11 bases separates the germline ends of V and J, which lose 0 bases and 3 bases respectively. The CDR3 sequence holds 16 residues, the cysteine and phenylalanine included. Only CDR3 DNA is held: 48 bases, read in frame from base 1. From the germline V gene (reference sequence), CDR1 is LNHNV and CDR2 is YYDKDF. TCRdb names Illumina HiSeq 2500 as the instrument used. Quantitative 5'-RACE with molecular barcodes was used to prepare TCR beta libraries. The original pipeline was this. Disease-linked TCR variants were identified with a new computational method built on a probabilistic model of VDJ rearrangement. TCRdb reanalyzed the raw reads on its own, using fastp at Q25 for trimming and MiXCR for clone calling, and kept in-frame beta chains. Each entry merges the rows of one CDR3 protein and shows their most common DNA and genes. TCRdb's processing, not the authors', yielded these V and J calls. In this sample the table shows 450,000 or so distinct CDR3 sequences, roughly a quarter of which occur a single time. The ten largest clonotypes hold 0.85% to 1% of the sample.

As concerns this clonotype: The target of this receptor is not known. One base away there is no much larger clone; base qualities are not given.

The sample comprised blood, either unsorted or a sorted T cell fraction (not recorded which). Rearrangement joined TRBV15 to TRBJ2-2; the D gene cannot be resolved reliably. The source of this sequence is a male donor with ankylosing spondylitis. CDR3 protein: CATSRDLGRDTGELFF. The base sequence is TGTGCCACCAGCAGAGATCTGGGAAGGGACACCGGGGAGCTGTTTTTT.